These T cell receptor beta chains were read from a single sample in a study of T cells after yellow fever vaccination. Using its own MiXCR run on the 5' RACE reads, TCRdb lists one record per CDR3 protein. The sample includes around 610,000 distinct CDR3 sequences, roughly 14% of them seen just once. The sample was PBMCs, taken on the day of the yellow fever booster vaccination. These receptors all stem from a young man who received the YFV17D yellow fever vaccine. Both conserved end residues are part of each CDR3. D genes are given only for firm matches. Rows give clone size only sometimes, using once, few, many, or a class for an expanded clone.

TRBV30,TRBJ2-3,NA,few,TGTGCCTGGAGTGGCGGGAGCACAGATACGCAGTATTTT,CAWSGGSTDTQYF
TRBV28,TRBJ2-1,TRBD2,few,TGTGCCAGCAGTTTATACACTAGCGGGAGTTCAAGAAATGAGCAGTTCTTC,CASSLYTSGSSRNEQFF
TRBV30,TRBJ2-7,NA,NA,TGTGCCTGGAGTGTAGAGGACAGCACCGTTCTATCCCCCTACGAGCAGTACTTC,CAWSVEDSTVLSPYEQYF
TRBV4-1,TRBJ2-7,NA,few,TGCGCCAGCAGCCTATCGACACCTACCACCTACGAGCAGTACTTC,CASSLSTPTTYEQYF
TRBV7-2,TRBJ2-7,TRBD2,NA,TGTGCCAGCAGCTCGTTAGCGGGAGTGTCGTCCTACGAGCAGTACTTC,CASSSLAGVSSYEQYF
TRBV20-1,TRBJ2-5,NA,few,TGCAGTGCTAGAGGGGGGGACACCCCGTACCAAGAGACCCAGTACTTC,CSARGGDTPYQETQYF
TRBV5-1,TRBJ2-3,NA,NA,TGCGCCAGCACGACAAGTAGCCCCACAGATACGCAGTATTTT,CASTTSSPTDTQYF
TRBV19,TRBJ2-1,TRBD1,NA,TGTGCCAGTAGCCCACGACAGGGTTTCTACAATGAGCAGTTCTTC,CASSPRQGFYNEQFF
TRBV10-2,TRBJ1-5,NA,NA,TGCGCCAGCAGGTTGGACGGCCCTCCTAATCAGCCCCAGCATTTT,CASRLDGPPNQPQHF
TRBV3-1,TRBJ1-1,TRBD1,few,TGTGCCAGCAGCCTGATCGGACAGGGGGACACTGAAGCTTTCTTT,CASSLIGQGDTEAFF
TRBV12-3/TRBV12-4,TRBJ1-2,NA,few,TGTGCCAGCGTACGGGGGACCTCGAACTATGGCTACACCTTC,CASVRGTSNYGYTF
TRBV3-1,TRBJ2-5,TRBD2,few,TGTGCCAGCAGCCTCCATCGGGCTAGCGGGATCCAAGAGACCCAGTACTTC,CASSLHRASGIQETQYF
TRBV23-1,TRBJ1-2,NA,NA,TGCGCCAGCAGCCATTCCGTCAGTGACAGTCACGGCTACACCTTC,CASSHSVSDSHGYTF
TRBV18,TRBJ2-7,NA,NA,TGTGCCAGCTCACCGAGGGAAGGACACTTCTCCTACGAGCAGTACTTC,CASSPREGHFSYEQYF
TRBV12-3/TRBV12-4,TRBJ2-6,NA,NA,TGTCCCAGCAGTACCCGGGGGTCTGGGGCCAACGTCCTGACTTTC,CPSSTRGSGANVLTF
TRBV23-1,TRBJ2-7,NA,NA,TGCGCCAGCAGCTACTGCGGAGGCCATACCTCCCAATACGAGCAGTACTTC,CASSYCGGHTSQYEQYF
TRBV3-1,TRBJ2-7,NA,few,TGTGCCAGCAGCCCAGGCAGGGAGGTTTGGTACTTC,CASSPGREVWYF
TRBV27,TRBJ2-2,TRBD2,few,TGTGCCAGCAGTTTAAGGGCGGGGGGTCCCGGGGAGCTGTTTTTT,CASSLRAGGPGELFF
TRBV4-1,TRBJ1-5,NA,few,TGCGCCAGCAGCCAAGAGGCAGGAACCAATCAGCCCCAGCATTTT,CASSQEAGTNQPQHF
TRBV5-1,TRBJ2-4,TRBD2,few,TGCGCCAGCAGGCCGGGAGGGGCCAAAAACATTCAGTACTTC,CASRPGGAKNIQYF
TRBV24-1,TRBJ2-3,TRBD1,few,TGTGCCACCAGTGATTCTGGACAGGTCACGCAGTATTTT,CATSDSGQVTQYF
TRBV29-1,TRBJ1-2,TRBD1,few,TGCAGCGTTGTGGGACAGGCCTATGGCTACACCTTC,CSVVGQAYGYTF
TRBV5-1,TRBJ1-5,TRBD1,few,TGCGCCAGCAGCGCATCTCCCGGGACAGGGAAGCAGCCCCAGCATTTT,CASSASPGTGKQPQHF
TRBV7-2,TRBJ2-1,TRBD1,NA,TGTGCCAGCAGAACACTGGGACAGGGCACTGGCGAGCAGTTCTTC,CASRTLGQGTGEQFF
TRBV12-3/TRBV12-4,TRBJ2-5,TRBD1,many,TGTGCCAGCAGGGGACAGGGGCAAGAGACCCAGTACTTC,CASRGQGQETQYF
TRBV12-3/TRBV12-4,TRBJ2-7,NA,few,TGTGCCAGCAGTTTTGCCCCCTCCATCGAGCAGTACTTC,CASSFAPSIEQYF
TRBV27,TRBJ2-5,NA,few,TGTGCCAGCAGACCGGGACTCCCGATCCAAGAGACCCAGTACTTC,CASRPGLPIQETQYF
TRBV12-3/TRBV12-4,TRBJ2-1,NA,many,TGCGCCAGCAGCTTGGTCCAGGGGAATGAGCAGTTCTTC,CASSLVQGNEQFF
TRBV7-2,TRBJ1-3,NA,few,TGTGCCAGCAGCTTAGTGGGGCTCAGAAACACCATATATTTT,CASSLVGLRNTIYF
TRBV6-1,TRBJ1-2,TRBD1,NA,TGTGCCAGCAGGAAGACAGGGGGAAAAGGCTACACCTTC,CASRKTGGKGYTF
TRBV7-9,TRBJ2-4,TRBD1,many,TGTGCCAGCAGCCCCCGGACAGGGGTAGACATTCAGTACTTC,CASSPRTGVDIQYF
TRBV7-9,TRBJ2-2,TRBD2,few,TGTGCCAGCAACCCCGGGACTAGCTATTCCGGGGAGCTGTTTTTT,CASNPGTSYSGELFF
TRBV20-1,TRBJ2-1,TRBD2,NA,TGCAGTGCACTGAGCGGGATCTACAATGAGCAGTTCTTC,CSALSGIYNEQFF
TRBV4-3,TRBJ2-2,TRBD2,NA,TGCGCCAGCAGCCAAGAGGCTAGCGGGAGGGCCGACACCGGGGAGCTGTTTTTT,CASSQEASGRADTGELFF
TRBV4-3,TRBJ2-2,NA,many,TGCGCCAGCAGCCAAGTACAGGCGATGAACACCGGGGAGCTGTTTTTT,CASSQVQAMNTGELFF
TRBV18,TRBJ2-7,TRBD1,NA,TGTGCCAGCTCACCACCGAGCCCAGGGGGCTCCTACGAGCAGTACTTC,CASSPPSPGGSYEQYF
TRBV15,TRBJ2-1,NA,NA,TGTGCCACCAGCAGAGCCCGGGGCGGCACGTTGGATGAGCAGTTCTTC,CATSRARGGTLDEQFF
TRBV21-1,TRBJ2-3,NA,NA,TGTGCCAGCTACAATGGGGTTCTCACAGATACGCAGTATTTT,CASYNGVLTDTQYF
TRBV12-3/TRBV12-4,TRBJ2-7,TRBD1,NA,TGTGCCAGCAGTTTGTCGGGACAGGCTCCTTTCGAGCAGTACTTC,CASSLSGQAPFEQYF
TRBV7-9,TRBJ2-7,NA,NA,TGTGCCAGCAGCTTCACAGCCTACTACGAGCAGTACTTC,CASSFTAYYEQYF
TRBV5-1,TRBJ2-7,TRBD2,many,TGCGCCAGCAGCCATTCTAGCGGGAGCCACGAGCAGTACTTC,CASSHSSGSHEQYF
TRBV24-1,TRBJ2-1,TRBD1,NA,TGTGCCACCAGTGATAGGACAGTGACAGGGGCCGACAATGAGCAGTTCTTC,CATSDRTVTGADNEQFF
TRBV15,TRBJ1-5,NA,few,TGTGCCACCAGCAGAGATCCAGCTTATAGCAATCAGCCCCAGCATTTT,CATSRDPAYSNQPQHF
TRBV5-1,TRBJ2-5,TRBD2,NA,TGCGCCAGCAGCTTCCCTGGACTAGCGGAAGAGACCCAGTACTTC,CASSFPGLAEETQYF
TRBV6-2/TRBV6-3,TRBJ2-2,NA,few,TGTGCCAGCAGGAGTAGGAACACCGGGGAGCTGTTTTTT,CASRSRNTGELFF
TRBV7-9,TRBJ2-7,TRBD1,few,TGTGCCAGCAGCCGGACAGGGAATACCTACGAGCAGTACTTC,CASSRTGNTYEQYF
TRBV29-1,TRBJ2-1,TRBD1,NA,TGCAGCGTCGGCACCGGGACAGGGGGCGGTTGGCAGTTCTTC,CSVGTGTGGGWQFF
TRBV7-8,TRBJ2-2,TRBD2,NA,TGTGCCAGCAGCTCCGAGCGGACTAGCGGCACCGGGGAGCTGTTTTTT,CASSSERTSGTGELFF
TRBV19,TRBJ2-3,NA,few,TGTGCCAGTAGTATTGACATCCTTGGCACAGATACGCAGTATTTT,CASSIDILGTDTQYF
TRBV28,TRBJ2-7,TRBD1,NA,TGTGCCAGCATTTCTGGACAGGACTACGAGCAGTACTTC,CASISGQDYEQYF
TRBV6-1,TRBJ1-6,NA,few,TGTGCCAGCAATACGGGGGCGTCTCGGTCACCCCTCCACTTT,CASNTGASRSPLHF
TRBV29-1,TRBJ2-7,NA,many,TGCAGCGTTGGTTTTTCCACCTACGAGCAGTACTTC,CSVGFSTYEQYF
TRBV5-5,TRBJ1-2,TRBD1,NA,TGTGCCAGCAGCTTAACCGGGACAGGGACCTATGGCTACACCTTC,CASSLTGTGTYGYTF
TRBV4-3,TRBJ2-7,NA,few,TGCGCCAGCAGCCAAGACTACAGCTCCTACGAGCAGTACTTC,CASSQDYSSYEQYF